The 14 T cell receptor beta chains below all came from one sample that was sequenced in a study of CXCR3-negative and CXCR3-positive naive CD8 T cells. Broader study findings: In CXCR3-positive naive cells, the TRB CDR3s were more hydrophobic than in CXCR3-negative naive cells.

Antigens for these TCRs are unknown. In preparing the TRB cDNA libraries, 5' RACE with UMI labels was used. Reanalyzing the 5' RACE reads, TCRdb keeps one entry per CDR3 protein, without DNA. This specimen shows some 6,600 distinct CDR3 sequences; the ten leading clones hold about 1.5%. Sequencing was carried out using naive CXCR3+ CD8+ T cells from blood. Subset noted: CD45RO-CCR7+CD27+CD95- naive CD8+ T cells expressing CXCR3 (TNR3+). The receptors originated from a human donor in good health. Some clones in this sample may be carry-over from other donors' samples.

The genes are TRBV7-9 and TRBJ2-6. The CDR3 sequence is 15 residues long. Germline V gene sequence: CDR1 SEHNR, CDR2 FQNEAQ (reference sequence). The CDR3 spells CASSFAPSGANVLTF. Full variable domain (remainder filled in from reference TRBV7-9 and TRBJ2-6): DTGVSQNPRHKITKRGQNVTFRCDPISEHNRLYWYRQTLGQGPEFLTYFQNEAQLEKSRLLSDRFSAERPKGSFSTLEIQRTEQGDSAMYLCASSFAPSGANVLTFGAGSRLTVL.

The gene calls are TRBV5-1 and TRBJ2-5; TCRdb's D gene call, TRBD1, goes unchecked for lack of DNA. CDR1 SGHRS and CDR2 YFSETQ come from the germline V gene. The CDR3 is 15 residues long. The CDR3 is CASSSLTDPQATQYF. Full variable domain (remainder filled in from reference TRBV5-1 and TRBJ2-5): KAGVTQTPRYLIKTRGQQVTLSCSPISGHRSVSWYQQTPGQGLQFLFEYFSETQRNKGNFPGRFSGRQFSNSRSEMNVSTLELGDSALYLCASSSLTDPQATQYFGPGTRLLVL.

The chain has TRBV28 and TRBJ2-3; TCRdb designates TRBD2, a call that cannot be tested without DNA. This CDR3 region has 15 residues. Germline lookup yields CDR1 MDHEN and CDR2 SYDVKM. The CDR3 sequence: CASSPSPSSTDTQYF.

This chain links TRBV21-1 with TRBJ2-3; no DNA is available, so the TRBD2 call from TCRdb remains unchecked. TRBV21-1 is deemed a pseudogene. This CDR3 is built from 18 residues. CDR3 protein: CASSKVAVFTSDTDTQYF.

The J gene is TRBJ2-5, the V gene TRBV28; lacking DNA, the TRBD2 call made by TCRdb goes unchecked. The CDR3 contains 16 residues. Germline V lookup: CDR1 MDHEN, CDR2 SYDVKM. The CDR3 reads CASSLYPSGSQETQYF.

The chain combines TRBV7-9 with TRBJ2-5; TCRdb gives TRBD2 as the D gene, but with no DNA this cannot be confirmed. This CDR3 is built from 14 residues. Germline-derived CDR1 and CDR2 are SEHNR and FQNEAQ (reference sequence). CDR3: CASSEWALLETQYF.

The CDR3 sequence: CASSSPGGTIYF. This sequence joins TRBV11-1 and TRBJ1-3. CDR1 SGHAT and CDR2 FQDESV come from the germline V gene (reference sequence). The CDR3 has 12 residues.

This CDR3 reads CASSLRRDIFHSNQPQHF. This chain links TRBV7-9 with TRBJ1-5; TCRdb's D call, TRBD1, is unchecked because there is no DNA. CDR1 and CDR2 from the germline V gene are SEHNR and FQNEAQ (reference sequence). This CDR3 has 18 residues.

V gene TRBV20-1 combines with J gene TRBJ2-7. This CDR3 is 15 amino acids long. Germline loops: CDR1 DFQATT, CDR2 SNEGSKA (reference sequence). This CDR3 reads CSARPLAGGLYEQYF.

The genes are TRBV28 and TRBJ2-7. CDR1 MDHEN and CDR2 SYDVKM come from the germline V gene. The CDR3 is 14 residues long. Here the CDR3 reads CASSFESISYEQYF.

Frequency places this clonotype as medium-sized (0.01 to 0.1%). V usage is TRBV29-1 and J usage is TRBJ2-1. Looked up from germline, CDR1 is SQVTM and CDR2 is ANQGSEA. This CDR3 has 13 amino acids. The CDR3 loop reads CSVDYGIYNEQFF.

The J gene is TRBJ2-1, the V gene TRBV28; TCRdb proposes TRBD1, but this gene call is untestable without DNA. The CDR3 sequence is 15 residues long. Germline V gene lookup returns CDR1 MDHEN and CDR2 SYDVKM. This CDR3 is CASKSATVSYNEQFF. The full variable domain, with the rest looked up from reference TRBV28 and TRBJ2-1, is DVKVTQSSRYLVKRTGEKVFLECVQDMDHENMFWYRQDPGLGLRLIYFSYDVKMKEKGDIPEGYSVSREKKERFSLILESASTNQTSMYLCASKSATVSYNEQFFGPGTRLTVL.

The chain recombines TRBV3-1 with TRBJ2-7; TCRdb's assignment of TRBD1 cannot be checked, as there is no DNA. This CDR3 is 14 amino acids long. The germline V gene encodes CDR1 LGHDT and CDR2 YNNKEL (reference sequence). The chain's CDR3 is CASRPGGISYEQYF.

This clonotype is identified as medium-sized from frequency. The chain uses TRBV29-1 and TRBJ2-7; TCRdb picks TRBD2, but there is no DNA to check that call. Germline CDR1 and CDR2: SQVTM and ANQGSEA. CDR3 length equals 12 residues. CDR3 sequence: CSVTRGTYEQYF.